Described below is a single T cell receptor beta chain sequence and its context. This specimen belongs to a study of blood T cell repertoires in COVID-19. V lost 5 bases, J lost 6 bases, and 3 bases stayed unmatched. This CDR3 is 14 amino acids long. The V gene's germline CDR1 is MRHNA and CDR2 SNTAGT. Produced via immunoSEQ multiplex PCR; TCRdb's table is partial and in-frame only. This table holds 150,000 to 200,000 clones, 85% found once. What was sequenced was peripheral blood. The receptor was derived from a human donor with acute or convalescent COVID-19. The donor label of this sample is uncertain. V is TRBV6-4 and J is TRBJ2-2, with 10 bases matching TRBD2. Here the CDR3 DNA reads TGTGCCAGCAGTCGGACTAGCGGTGCCGGGGAGCTGTTTTTT. This gives the protein CASSRTSGAGELFF.